A selection of T cell receptor beta chains follows, all from one sample in a study of OX40 agonist ivuxolimab in advanced cancers. The assay was immunoSEQ multiplex PCR, and TCRdb's table has in-frame clones only and misses some. The table shows fewer than 25,000 clones, with about 85% occurring only once. Sequencing used CD4+ or CD8+ T cells sorted from blood, obtained in a trial of the OX40 agonist ivuxolimab. These TCRs come from an adult with an advanced solid tumor such as melanoma, head and neck, liver or kidney cancer. CDR3s include the opening cysteine and the closing phenylalanine or tryptophan. D genes are given only for firm matches. Rows give clone size only sometimes, using once, few, many, or a class for an expanded clone.

j_call	v_call	clone_size	d_call	cdr3_nt	cdr3_aa
TRBJ1-2	TRBV2	once	TRBD1	TGTGCCAGCGGGGACAGTAACTATGGCTACACCTTC	CASGDSNYGYTF
TRBJ2-7	TRBV30	once	.	TGTGCCTGGGGGGCTTTTTACTCCTACGAGCAGTACTTC	CAWGAFYSYEQYF
TRBJ2-2	TRBV27	.	.	TGTGCCAGCAGTCCCCCTTCTCGTTGGACCGGGGAGCTGTTTTTT	CASSPPSRWTGELFF
TRBJ1-5	TRBV10-3	large	.	TGTGCCATCAAATCAGCAGGGGCCGGTCAGCCCCAGCATTTT	CAIKSAGAGQPQHF
TRBJ2-1	TRBV5-4	.	TRBD2	TGTGCCAGCAGCTTGACCTTAGCGGGAGGTGTCGGGCAGTTCTTC	CASSLTLAGGVGQFF
TRBJ1-5	TRBV29-1	once	.	TGCAGCGTGGGGGTGGGGGGGAGCAATCAGCCCCAGCATTTT	CSVGVGGSNQPQHF
TRBJ1-5	TRBV28	.	.	TGTGCCAGTCGGATCGAATATCAGCCCCAGCATTTT	CASRIEYQPQHF
TRBJ2-7	TRBV7-9	.	.	TGTGCCAGCAGCTTAGAGGACGGGAACTACGAGCAGTACTTC	CASSLEDGNYEQYF
TRBJ2-3	TRBV5-4	few	TRBD2	TGTGCCAGCAGCTCCCTCACAGCGGGGGGGGATACGCAGTATTTT	CASSSLTAGGDTQYF
TRBJ2-4	TRBV4-1	medium-sized	.	TGCGCCAGCAGTCCACTAGGGGACATTCAGTACTTC	CASSPLGDIQYF
TRBJ2-2	TRBV7-2	.	TRBD1	TGTGCCAGCAGGCAGACAGGGGCGAACACCGGGGAGCTGTTTTTT	CASRQTGANTGELFF
TRBJ1-5	TRBV25-1	.	.	TGTGCCAGCATCGGTCAGCCCCAGCATTTT	CASIGQPQHF
TRBJ2-1	TRBV28	once	TRBD2	TGTGCCAGCAGTTTTTGGCCTAGCGGGAGCTATCGCGATGAGCAGTTCTTC	CASSFWPSGSYRDEQFF
TRBJ1-5	TRBV2	.	.	TGTGCCAGCAGTGCGGGAGGAGGGATTCAGCCCCAGCATTTT	CASSAGGGIQPQHF
TRBJ2-3	TRBV19	.	.	TGTGCCAGTAGCCCAATGTCACCGGGAGAGGCAGATACGCAGTATTTT	CASSPMSPGEADTQYF
TRBJ1-5	TRBV20-1	.	TRBD1	TGCAGTGCTAGGGGACAGGGCTCACAGCATTTT	CSARGQGSQHF
TRBJ2-7	TRBV6-1	.	TRBD1	TGTGCCAGCAGTGCCCCCGGGACAGGGGGCTACGAGCAGTACTTC	CASSAPGTGGYEQYF
TRBJ2-3	TRBV5-4	.	.	TGTGCCAGCAGCTTGGGGGTGGGAGAGGGCACAGATACGCAGTATTTT	CASSLGVGEGTDTQYF
TRBJ2-7	TRBV6-5	.	.	TGTGCCAGCAGTTCCACTCGTTCGGGAACCTACGAGCAGTACTTC	CASSSTRSGTYEQYF
TRBJ1-1	TRBV19	.	.	TGTGCCAGTAGTATAGCCGGGACCAAGGGCACTGAAGCTTTCTTT	CASSIAGTKGTEAFF
TRBJ2-3	TRBV29-1	.	TRBD1	TGCAGCGTTGTAACAGGGGGCGTCACAGATACGCAGTATTTT	CSVVTGGVTDTQYF
TRBJ2-2	TRBV6-6	once	.	TGTGCCAGCAGTTACGCAGGGGAGGTAGGGGAGCTGTTTTTT	CASSYAGEVGELFF
TRBJ2-7	TRBV7-9	.	TRBD1	TGTGCCAGCAGCTTAGGAGCCGGGACAGATCCCTACGAGCAGTACTTC	CASSLGAGTDPYEQYF
TRBJ1-2	TRBV5-1	.	.	TGCGCCAGCAGCTTGGCTGGCAGGGGAAGCTACACCTTC	CASSLAGRGSYTF
TRBJ2-7	TRBV7-6	.	.	TGTGCCAGCAGCTTAAGCCACCTCGCCTACGAGCAGTACTTC	CASSLSHLAYEQYF
TRBJ1-2	TRBV4-1	.	TRBD1	TGCGCCAGCAGCCTGGGACAGGGGGACTATGGCTACACCTTC	CASSLGQGDYGYTF
TRBJ2-6	TRBV6-1	once	.	TGTGCCAGTATTAGTTCCCCTGGGGCCAACGTCCTGACTTTC	CASISSPGANVLTF
TRBJ2-3	TRBV9	.	TRBD2	TGTGCCAGCAGCGCCAGAGGTAGCGGGATCACAGATACGCAGTATTTT	CASSARGSGITDTQYF
TRBJ1-1	TRBV18	.	TRBD1	TGTGCCAGCTCACCGGGGACAGGGGCCCGCACGACTGAAGCTTTCTTT	CASSPGTGARTTEAFF
TRBJ1-3	TRBV4-1	.	.	TGCGCCAGCAGCCAAGAATGGCTGTCAGGGTACTCTGGAAACACCATATATTTT	CASSQEWLSGYSGNTIYF
TRBJ2-2	TRBV2	.	.	TGTGCCAGCAGTGGCCCTTCGGCCGGGGAGCTGTTTTTT	CASSGPSAGELFF
TRBJ2-5	TRBV5-4	.	.	TGTGCCAGCAGCTTGGTTGGCAGAACTGAGACCCAGTACTTC	CASSLVGRTETQYF
TRBJ2-3	TRBV30	once	TRBD2	TGTGCCTGGAAGGCGGGGGGGTCCCATACGCAGTATTTT	CAWKAGGSHTQYF
TRBJ1-4	TRBV15	.	.	TGTGCCACCAGCAGAGATTTGGGGGCAGGTGAAAAACTGTTTTTT	CATSRDLGAGEKLFF
TRBJ2-6	TRBV5-1	.	.	TGCGCCAGCAGCTTGTCGGTGGTACGAACCTCTGGGGCCAACGTCCTGACTTTC	CASSLSVVRTSGANVLTF
TRBJ2-3	TRBV15	.	.	TGTGCCACCAGCAGAGTGGGGCAGGGGACCACAGATACGCAGTATTTT	CATSRVGQGTTDTQYF
TRBJ2-1	TRBV19	few	TRBD1	TGTGCCAGTAGTAGCGACAGGGAAGACTACAATGAGCAGTTCTTC	CASSSDREDYNEQFF
TRBJ2-3	TRBV5-1	.	TRBD2	TGCGCCAGCAGCGACGTCCTAGCGGGAGTAGGAGATACGCAGTATTTT	CASSDVLAGVGDTQYF
TRBJ2-1	TRBV27	.	.	TGTGCCAGCTCGGACTCCTCTCTTCAGTTCTTC	CASSDSSLQFF
TRBJ2-3	TRBV9	.	TRBD2	TGTGCCAGCACCCCCGGGGGGGCACCGACAGATACGCAGTATTTT	CASTPGGAPTDTQYF
TRBJ2-7	TRBV6-5	.	TRBD2	TGTGCCAGCAGTTACTCGCCTAGCGGGGACTCCTACGAGCAGTACTTC	CASSYSPSGDSYEQYF
TRBJ2-7	TRBV4-3	.	TRBD2	TGCGCCAGCAGCCTAGGGACTAGCGGGGGGGCCGGCTCCTACGAGCAGTACTTC	CASSLGTSGGAGSYEQYF
TRBJ2-7	TRBV2	.	TRBD2	TGTGCCAGCAGTTGGGCTAGCGGGAGTTACGAGCAGTACTTC	CASSWASGSYEQYF
TRBJ1-5	TRBV10-3	.	.	TGTGCCATCAGTGAGTCGGGCAGCCTGAGCAATCAGCCCCAGCATTTT	CAISESGSLSNQPQHF
TRBJ2-5	TRBV2	once	TRBD1	TGTGCCAGATCTGCCAGAACAGGGGGCCAAGAGACCCAGTACTTC	CARSARTGGQETQYF